What follows are 22 T cell receptor beta chains derived from one specimen sequenced in a study of glioma-infiltrating T cells after dendritic cell vaccination. Clones were sequenced by immunoSEQ multiplex PCR, and TCRdb holds only the in-frame ones, with some missing. The sample carries tens of thousands of clones, more than 75% recorded once. Time point specified: after dendritic cell vaccination, including at tumor progression/relapse. Sequenced material: blood, taken after dendritic cell vaccination. These receptors all stem from a human donor with glioblastoma.

The V gene is TRBV6-6, the J gene TRBJ1-5; 9 positions match TRBD1. V lost 6 bases and J lost 3; bases outside the gene matches: 6. This CDR3 has 15 amino acids. Germline CDR1 MNHNY, CDR2 SVGAGI (reference sequence). The CDR3 region is CASSRDRDTNQPQHF. CDR3 in DNA: TGTGCCAGCAGCCGGGACAGGGATACCAATCAGCCCCAGCATTTT.

The CDR3 loop is CASGPPRGAGPYNEQFF. In DNA, the CDR3 is TGTGCTAGTGGTCCCCCTCGTGGGGCAGGGCCGTACAATGAGCAGTTCTTC. The chain couples TRBV12-5 to TRBJ2-1, with a tentative D call TRBD1 (5 bases). Trimming shortened V by 5 bases and J by 4 bases, and 21 bases separated the two germline ends. From germline, CDR1 is LGHNT and CDR2 FRNRAP. This CDR3 has 17 residues.

The V call is TRBV6-5, the J call TRBJ2-7; possibly TRBD1 for D (6 bases). Germline assignment: CDR1 MNHEY and CDR2 SVGAGI. The CDR3 consists of 13 residues. Trimming took 6 bases from V and 3 from J, leaving 12 bases between them. As DNA, the CDR3 is TGTGCCAGCAGCACCCCAGGGGTCTACGAGCAGTACTTC. Its translation: CASSTPGVYEQYF.

The chain carries TRBV2 and TRBJ2-7; D perhaps matches TRBD2 (6 bases). CDR3 size: 14 residues. Trimming shortened V by 7 bases and J by 3 bases, and 16 bases separated the two germline ends. Germline-derived CDR1 and CDR2 are SNHLY and FYNNEI. This CDR3 is CASTNPGTLYEQYF. The CDR3 region has the DNA TGTGCCAGCACCAACCCCGGGACTCTCTACGAGCAGTACTTC.

The chain is built from TRBV27 and TRBJ1-2; 10 positions agree with TRBD1. With 3 bases clipped from V and 6 bases from J, the junction kept 4 bases outside the gene matches. In germline, CDR1 is MNHEY, CDR2 SMNVEV (reference sequence). The CDR3 has 14 residues. The CDR3 sequence is CASSFQGQGHGYTF. The CDR3 DNA sequence: TGTGCCAGCAGTTTTCAGGGACAGGGGCATGGCTACACCTTC.

This chain links TRBV9 with TRBJ2-1; D might be TRBD2 (7 bases). The CDR3 totals 16 residues. V was pared by 5 bases and J by 3 bases, with 18 bases between. CDR1 is SGDLS and CDR2 is YYNGEE in the germline V gene. The CDR3 DNA reads as TGTGCCAGCAGGGGAGGGGGGGCGGATAGCTACAATGAGCAGTTCTTC. It codes for CASRGGGADSYNEQFF.

The J gene is TRBJ2-7, the V gene TRBV18; D is undetermined. The germline V gene has CDR1 KGHSH and CDR2 LQKENI. The length of the CDR3 is 14 residues. V lost 5 bases and J lost 6, with 17 bases in between. The CDR3 DNA reads TGTGCCAGCTCAGGAGACGGTACCCTAAGCGAGCAGTACTTC. Protein product: CASSGDGTLSEQYF.

The J gene is TRBJ2-5, the V gene TRBV11-2, with 13 positions matching TRBD2. Germline V lookup: CDR1 SGHAT, CDR2 FQNNGV. J was trimmed by 1 base and V by 1 base; bases with no gene match: 3. The CDR3 sequence is 17 residues long. This CDR3 is CASSLVGLAGAQETQYF. For the CDR3, the DNA is TGTGCCAGCAGCTTAGTCGGACTAGCGGGGGCCCAAGAGACCCAGTACTTC.

The chain links TRBV27 to TRBJ2-1, with D perhaps TRBD2 (5 bases). The ends were cut back, 6 bases at V and 0 bases at J, with 15 bases in the middle. The CDR3 consists of 16 residues. Germline CDR1 reads MNHEY; CDR2 reads SMNVEV (reference sequence). The CDR3 loop is CASSATRFSSYNEQFF. In DNA, the CDR3 is TGTGCCAGCAGCGCAACTAGATTCAGCTCCTACAATGAGCAGTTCTTC.

This clone has only one observation. The chain employs TRBV4-3 and TRBJ1-2; 7 bases are a match to TRBD1. Trimming took 2 bases from V and 7 from J; bases not matched to a gene: 7. Germline CDR1 LGHNA, CDR2 YSLEER. This CDR3 has 14 amino acids. CDR3 in amino acids: CASSQFTGDAGYTF. For the CDR3, the DNA is TGCGCCAGCAGCCAATTCACAGGGGATGCTGGCTACACCTTC.

CDR3 nucleotides: TGTGCCAGCAGCTTACGCGAGTATTGGGGCTCGGAGACCCAGTACTTC. Translated, it gives CASSLREYWGSETQYF. The V call is TRBV11-3, the J call TRBJ2-5; TRBD1 is a possible D gene (5 bases). Trimming pared 2 bases from V and 5 bases from J, leaving 18 bases between. This CDR3 is built from 16 residues. CDR1 SGHNT and CDR2 YENEEA come from the germline V gene.

The gene calls are TRBV29-1 and TRBJ2-5, with 8 bases identical to TRBD1. Matching the DNA end better, TRBJ2-7 makes the J call doubtful. CDR1 SQVTM and CDR2 ANQGSEA come from the germline V gene. CDR3 length: 13 amino acids. CDR3 coding DNA: TGCAGCGTTGAGACAGGGGTATCCTACGAGCAGTACTTC. It yields the protein CSVETGVSYEQYF.

V and J are TRBV6-1 and TRBJ2-7, with 9 bases aligning to TRBD2. The length of the CDR3 is 16 residues. Germline V gene sequence: CDR1 MNHNS, CDR2 SASEGT. J lost 2 bases, V lost 2 bases, and 7 bases had no gene match. Written as DNA, the CDR3 is TGTGCCAGCAGTGAACCTTCGCTAGCGGGAACCTACGAGCAGTACTTC. Translated, it gives CASSEPSLAGTYEQYF.

J is TRBJ1-1 and V is TRBV7-3, with no clear D. The CDR3 loop spans 14 amino acids. Trimming cost V 3 bases and J 1 base, with 9 bases left between them. Per the germline V gene, CDR1 is SGHTA and CDR2 is FQGTGA. The CDR3 here is CASSLGGSNTEAFF. The CDR3 DNA sequence: TGTGCCAGCAGCTTGGGAGGCTCGAACACTGAAGCTTTCTTT.

J is TRBJ2-2 and V is TRBV4-2; D gene unclear. Trimming pared 0 bases from V and 6 bases from J, leaving 11 bases between. The CDR3 extends over 15 amino acids. The germline V gene has CDR1 LGHNA and CDR2 YNFKEQ. This CDR3 is CASSQEAAGSGELFF. The CDR3 coding sequence is TGTGCCAGCAGCCAAGAGGCGGCCGGGTCCGGGGAGCTGTTTTTT.

The rearrangement joins TRBV5-1 to TRBJ1-4; 7 positions agree with TRBD1. The CDR3 is 14 residues long. Per germline, CDR1 SGHRS and CDR2 YFSETQ. The V and J ends lost 3 bases and 4 bases, in that order; junction bases with no gene match: 3. This chain's CDR3 is CASSSQGFNEKLFF. CDR3 DNA: TGCGCCAGCAGCTCACAGGGGTTTAATGAAAAACTGTTTTTT.

This rearrangement joins TRBV9 to TRBJ1-2; maybe TRBD1 (5 bases). Germline CDR1 is SGDLS and CDR2 is YYNGEE. This CDR3 contains 15 residues. V lost 2 bases, J lost 4 bases, and 15 bases lay in between. CDR3 in DNA: TGTGCCAGCAGCGTCCAGGGAACCCCCCTCTATGGCTACACCTTC. This sequence encodes CASSVQGTPLYGYTF.

The CDR3 DNA follows: TGCGCCAGCAGCCCCGACAGGGGGCGAGGGACTGAAGCTTTCTTT. This translates into CASSPDRGRGTEAFF. This chain joins TRBV5-1 and TRBJ1-1; 10 nucleotides match TRBD1. Germline V gene lookup returns CDR1 SGHRS and CDR2 YFSETQ. The junction had 8 bases not matched to a gene; V was cut back by 4 bases and J by 5 bases. The CDR3 has 15 residues. Complete variable domain (other parts from reference TRBV5-1 and TRBJ1-1): KAGVTQTPRYLIKTRGQQVTLSCSPISGHRSVSWYQQTPGQGLQFLFEYFSETQRNKGNFPGRFSGRQFSNSRSEMNVSTLELGDSALYLCASSPDRGRGTEAFFGQGTRLTVV.

The chain is built from TRBV19 and TRBJ1-2; 7 bases are a match to TRBD1. The V gene end was trimmed by 5 bases and the J gene end by 12 bases; junction bases not matched to a gene: 15. Germline CDR1 reads LNHDA; CDR2 reads SQIVND (reference sequence). There are 14 residues in the CDR3. In DNA, the CDR3 is TGTGCCAGTAGTCGACAGGGTTTATCTACTTCGGACACCTTC. Its protein product is CASSRQGLSTSDTF.

The chain combines TRBV6-1 with TRBJ2-7; D is unresolved. The germline V gene encodes CDR1 MNHNS and CDR2 SASEGT. Trimming removed 4 bases from V and 0 bases from J, with 7 bases in between. This CDR3 contains 13 residues. The CDR3 protein is CASSVTDSYEQYF. DNA for the CDR3: TGTGCCAGCAGTGTAACAGACTCCTACGAGCAGTACTTC.

The gene calls are TRBV12-5 and TRBJ2-1; 8 nucleotides align to TRBD2. Germline trimming cut 5 bases from V and 2 bases from J; bases unmatched to any gene: 5. The CDR3 has 15 amino acids. Germline CDR1 and CDR2: LGHNT and FRNRAP. CDR3 DNA sequence: TGTGCTAGTGGTGTAGCAGCGGGAGCCTACAATGAGCAGTTCTTC. It yields the protein CASGVAAGAYNEQFF.

The rearrangement uses TRBV5-6 and TRBJ2-2; no firm D call. CDR3 length: 13 amino acids. Looked up from germline, CDR1 is SGHDT and CDR2 is YYEEEE. Deletions cut 4 bases from V and 8 bases from J, with 12 bases between. The CDR3 nucleotides are TGTGCCAGCAGCACCTACGGGTGGGGGGAGCTGTTTTTT. Amino acids: CASSTYGWGELFF.